Presented here are 3 T cell receptor beta chains from one specimen sequenced in a study of T cells in women clearing cervical HPV infection. TCRdb keeps only in-frame clones here, not all; method: immunoSEQ multiplex PCR. This listing includes 15,000 to 20,000 clones. Source material: blood buffy coat. The receptors derive from a woman between 18 and 69 years old with a cervical HPV16 infection that either progressed to CIN3+ or cleared (not recorded which).

With regard to this clone: The sequence runs out 3 residues before the end of the CDR3; the remainder is reconstructed from the germline J gene. The chain combines TRBV2 with TRBJ1-4, with D possibly matching TRBD1 (5 bases). This CDR3 is built from 13 residues. CDR1 SNHLY and CDR2 FYNNEI come from the germline V gene. V lost 6 bases, J lost 8 bases, and 13 bases lay in between. The CDR3 here is CASREQALEKLFF. The covered CDR3 bases are TGTGCCAGCAGGGAACAGGCCCTAGAAAAA.

A word on this clone: The read ends 3 residues shy of where the CDR3 ends; the end is completed using the germline J gene. J is TRBJ1-4 and V is TRBV20-1; 7 nucleotides line up with TRBD1. The CDR3 is 13 amino acids. With 6 bases clipped from V and 6 bases from J, the junction kept 7 bases outside the gene matches. Germline V gene data show CDR1 as DFQATT and CDR2 as SNEGSKA (reference sequence). CDR3 DNA, as far as it was read: TGCAGTGCCACCACCGGGACAGATGAAAAA. This translates into CSATTGTDEK. The complete CDR3 reads CSATTGTDEKLFF.

For this clone: The read stops 3 residues short of the end of the CDR3; the missing end is completed from the germline J gene. The chain employs TRBV5-1 and TRBJ2-7, with D perhaps TRBD1 (6 bases). The V end lost 4 bases, the J end lost 5 bases, and 13 bases lay between the germline ends. Germline V gene sequence: CDR1 SGHRS, CDR2 YFSETQ. The CDR3 is 13 residues long. Incomplete CDR3 DNA: TGCGCCAGCAGCAACACAGGGACGCACGAG. Its translation: CASSNTGTHE. The full CDR3 protein is CASSNTGTHEQYF.